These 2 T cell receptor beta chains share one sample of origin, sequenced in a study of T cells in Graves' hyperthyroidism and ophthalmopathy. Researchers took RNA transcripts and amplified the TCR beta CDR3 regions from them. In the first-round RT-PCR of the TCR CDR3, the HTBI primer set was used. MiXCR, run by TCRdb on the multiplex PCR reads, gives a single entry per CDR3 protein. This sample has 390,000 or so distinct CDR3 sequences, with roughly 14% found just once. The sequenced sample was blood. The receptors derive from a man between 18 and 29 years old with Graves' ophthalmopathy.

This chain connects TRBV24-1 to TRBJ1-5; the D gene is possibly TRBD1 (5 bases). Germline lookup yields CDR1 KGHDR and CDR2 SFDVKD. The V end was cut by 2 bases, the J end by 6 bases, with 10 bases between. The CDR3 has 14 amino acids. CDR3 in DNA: TGTGCCACCAGTGATTCAGGGTTTGCTCAGCCCCAGCATTTT. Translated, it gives CATSDSGFAQPQHF.

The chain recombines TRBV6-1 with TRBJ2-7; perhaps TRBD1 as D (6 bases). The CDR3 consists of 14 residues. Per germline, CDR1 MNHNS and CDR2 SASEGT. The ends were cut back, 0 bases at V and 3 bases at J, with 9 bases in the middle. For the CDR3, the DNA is TGTGCCAGCAGTGAAGCGTGGACAGACTACGAGCAGTACTTC. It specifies CASSEAWTDYEQYF.